This entry concerns a single TCR beta chain. Its target is unknown. This entry is derived from a study of cytomegalovirus exposure and HLA in healthy donors. Findings and caveats of the study: It was reported in a later analysis that an Asian-associated ancestry cluster showed fewer N-insertions than the 666-donor mean. Previously analyzed data showed that most TCR beta V segments were productive at a frequency of about 87% or about 30%. One variant, a missense change in DCLRE1C, was linked in a later analysis to TCR beta V- and J-gene trimming.

60 Vbeta and 13 Jbeta primers were used in PCR. Profiling relied on immunoSEQ multiplex PCR, and the TCRdb table lists in-frame clones only, not all of them. In all, the sample yields 170,000 or so clones. The CDR3 runs to 13 residues. Germline CDR1 reads LNHNV; CDR2 reads YYDKDF (reference sequence). Trimming left V 1 base short and J 7 bases short, with 10 bases between. The TCR originated in a man aged 25-45 years in good health and CMV-seronegative. The V call is TRBV15, the J call TRBJ1-1; D call uncertain. The source material was PBMCs. CDR3 residues: CATSRGGRNEAFF. CDR3 nucleotide sequence: TGTGCCACCAGCAGAGGAGGTCGGAATGAAGCTTTCTTT.